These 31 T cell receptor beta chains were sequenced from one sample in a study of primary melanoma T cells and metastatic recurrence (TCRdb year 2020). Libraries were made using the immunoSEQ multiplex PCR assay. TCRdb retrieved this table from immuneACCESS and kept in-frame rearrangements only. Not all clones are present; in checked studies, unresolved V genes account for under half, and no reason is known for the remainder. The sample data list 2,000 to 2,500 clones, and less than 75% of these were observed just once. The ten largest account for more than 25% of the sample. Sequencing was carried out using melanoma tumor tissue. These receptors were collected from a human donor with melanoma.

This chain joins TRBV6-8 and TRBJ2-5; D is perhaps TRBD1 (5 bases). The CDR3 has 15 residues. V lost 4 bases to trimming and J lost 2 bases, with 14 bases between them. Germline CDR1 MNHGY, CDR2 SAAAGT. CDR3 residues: CASSLWGGTQETQYF. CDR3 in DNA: TGTGCCAGCAGTTTATGGGGCGGAACACAAGAGACCCAGTACTTC.

CDR3 sequence reads: CASSWTGNTDTQYF. The CDR3 DNA is TGTGCCAGCAGTTGGACAGGGAACACAGATACGCAGTATTTT. The chain links TRBV6-8 to TRBJ2-3; 8 bases align to TRBD1. With V trimmed by 4 bases and J by 2 bases, 2 bases remained unmatched. The germline CDR1 and CDR2 sequences are MNHGY and SAAAGT. The CDR3 sequence is 14 residues long.

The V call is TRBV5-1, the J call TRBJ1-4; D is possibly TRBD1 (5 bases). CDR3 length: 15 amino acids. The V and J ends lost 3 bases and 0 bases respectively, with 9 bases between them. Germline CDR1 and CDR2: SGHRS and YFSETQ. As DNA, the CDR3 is TGCGCCAGCAGCTCGACGGGGGCAACTAATGAAAAACTGTTTTTT. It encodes CASSSTGATNEKLFF.

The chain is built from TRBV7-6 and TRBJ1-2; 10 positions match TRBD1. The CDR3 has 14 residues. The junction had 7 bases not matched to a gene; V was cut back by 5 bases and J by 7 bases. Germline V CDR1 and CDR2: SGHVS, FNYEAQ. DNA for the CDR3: TGTGCCAGCAGCCTCCGGACAGGGGGGGCTGGCTACACCTTC. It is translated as CASSLRTGGAGYTF.

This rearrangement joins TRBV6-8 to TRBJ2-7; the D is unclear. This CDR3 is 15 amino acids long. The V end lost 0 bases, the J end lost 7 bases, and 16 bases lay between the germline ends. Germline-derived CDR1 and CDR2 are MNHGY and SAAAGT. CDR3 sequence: CASSYSYSRHYEQYF. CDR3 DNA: TGTGCCAGCAGTTACTCGTACTCAAGACACTATGAGCAGTACTTC.

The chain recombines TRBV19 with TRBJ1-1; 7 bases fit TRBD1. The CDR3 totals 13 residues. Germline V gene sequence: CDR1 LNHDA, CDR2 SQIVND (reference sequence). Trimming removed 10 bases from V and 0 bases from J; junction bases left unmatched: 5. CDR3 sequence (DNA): TGTGCCACCACGGACAGGCTGAACACTGAAGCTTTCTTT. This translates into CATTDRLNTEAFF. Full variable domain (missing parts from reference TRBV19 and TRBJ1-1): DGGITQSPKYLFRKEGQNVTLSCEQNLNHDAMYWYRQDPGQGLRLIYYSQIVNDFQKGDIAEGYSVSREKKESFPLTVTSAQKNPTAFYLCATTDRLNTEAFFGQGTRLTVV.

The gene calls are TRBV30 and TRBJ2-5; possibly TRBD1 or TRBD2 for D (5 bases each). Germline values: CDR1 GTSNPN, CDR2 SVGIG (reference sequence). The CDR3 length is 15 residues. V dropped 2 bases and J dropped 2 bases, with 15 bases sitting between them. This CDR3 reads CAWSTGDRGQETQYF. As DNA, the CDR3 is TGTGCCTGGAGTACCGGGGACCGAGGGCAAGAGACCCAGTACTTC.

This CDR3 is CASSSLGGFNGYTF. CDR3 coding DNA: TGTGCCAGCAGTTCGCTAGGAGGGTTCAATGGCTACACCTTC. The rearrangement joins TRBV6-8 to TRBJ1-2; D call uncertain. The CDR3 has 14 residues. With 4 bases removed from V and 6 bases from J, the gap between germline ends came to 15 bases. Looked up from germline, CDR1 is MNHGY and CDR2 is SAAAGT.

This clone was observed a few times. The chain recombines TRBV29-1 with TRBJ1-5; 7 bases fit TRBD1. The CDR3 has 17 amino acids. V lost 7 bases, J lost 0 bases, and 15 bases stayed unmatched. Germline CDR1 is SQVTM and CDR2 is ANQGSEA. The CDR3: CSGKRDSLTDSNQPQHF. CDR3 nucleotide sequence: TGCAGCGGAAAACGGGACAGCCTAACTGATAGCAATCAGCCCCAGCATTTT.

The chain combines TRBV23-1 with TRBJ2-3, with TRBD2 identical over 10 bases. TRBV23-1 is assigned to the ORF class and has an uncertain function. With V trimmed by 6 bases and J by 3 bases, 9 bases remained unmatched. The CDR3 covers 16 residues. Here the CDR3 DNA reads TGCGCCAGCAGCCAAGGGGGACTAGCGAGGACAGATACGCAGTATTTT. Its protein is CASSQGGLARTDTQYF.

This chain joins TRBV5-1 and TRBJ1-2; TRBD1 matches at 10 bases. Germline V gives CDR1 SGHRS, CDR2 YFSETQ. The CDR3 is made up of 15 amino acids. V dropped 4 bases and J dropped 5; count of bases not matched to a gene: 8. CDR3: CASSVRDRGRYGYTF. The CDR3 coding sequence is TGCGCCAGCAGCGTCCGGGACAGGGGAAGGTATGGCTACACCTTC.

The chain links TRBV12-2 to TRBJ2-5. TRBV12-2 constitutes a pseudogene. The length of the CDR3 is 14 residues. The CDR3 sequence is CATGKGTRQETQYF. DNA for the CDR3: TGTGCTACTGGGAAGGGAACGAGGCAGGAGACCCARTACTTC.

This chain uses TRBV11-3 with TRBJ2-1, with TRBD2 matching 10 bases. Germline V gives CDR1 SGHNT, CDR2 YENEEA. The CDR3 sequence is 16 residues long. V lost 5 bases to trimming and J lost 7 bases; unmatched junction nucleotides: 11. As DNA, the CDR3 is TGTGCCAGCAGCCTACAAGCGGGGGGGAGTAATAATGAGCAGTTCTTC. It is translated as CASSLQAGGSNNEQFF. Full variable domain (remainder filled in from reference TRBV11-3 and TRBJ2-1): EAGVVQSPRYKIIEKKQPVAFWCNPISGHNTLYWYLQNLGQGPELLIRYENEEAVDDSQLPKDRFSAERLKGVDSTLKIQPAELGDSAVYLCASSLQAGGSNNEQFFGPGTRLTVL.

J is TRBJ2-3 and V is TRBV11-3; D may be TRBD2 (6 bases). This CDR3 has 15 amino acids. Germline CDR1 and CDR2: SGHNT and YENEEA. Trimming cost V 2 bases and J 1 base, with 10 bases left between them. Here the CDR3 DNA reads TGTGCCAGCAGCTTATGGGGCGGGGGCACAGATACGCAGTATTTT. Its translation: CASSLWGGGTDTQYF.

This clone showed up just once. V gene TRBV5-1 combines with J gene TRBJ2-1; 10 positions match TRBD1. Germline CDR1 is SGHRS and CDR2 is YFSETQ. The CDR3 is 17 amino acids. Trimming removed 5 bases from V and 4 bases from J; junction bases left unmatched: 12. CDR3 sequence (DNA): TGCGCCAGCAGAAGCCTCGCGGGACAGGGGAAGTACAATGAGCAGTTCTTC. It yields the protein CASRSLAGQGKYNEQFF.

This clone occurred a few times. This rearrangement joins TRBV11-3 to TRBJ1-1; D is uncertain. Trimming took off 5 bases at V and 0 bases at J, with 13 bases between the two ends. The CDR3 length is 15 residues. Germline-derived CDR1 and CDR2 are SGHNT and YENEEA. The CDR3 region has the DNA TGTGCCAGCAGCCAAAGTCTGCTGATGAACACTGAAGCTTTCTTT. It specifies CASSQSLLMNTEAFF.

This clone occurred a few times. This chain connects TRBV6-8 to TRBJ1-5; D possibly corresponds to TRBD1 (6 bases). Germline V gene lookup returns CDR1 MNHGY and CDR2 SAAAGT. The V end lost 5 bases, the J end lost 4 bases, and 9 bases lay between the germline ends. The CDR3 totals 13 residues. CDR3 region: CASSGQQNQPQHF. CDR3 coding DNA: TGTGCCAGCAGTGGACAGCAGAATCAGCCCCAGCATTTT.

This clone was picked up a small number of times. The DNA for the CDR3 is TGCGCCAGCAGCCAAACCCTCCTAGACGGGGGCGCGGAGCAGTTCTTC. As protein: CASSQTLLDGGAEQFF. The genes are TRBV23-1 and TRBJ2-1; D possibly matches TRBD1 or TRBD2 (6 bases each). TRBV23-1 is an ORF, and what it does is uncertain. Trimming shortened V by 6 bases and J by 10 bases, and 25 bases separated the two germline ends. The CDR3 length is 16 residues.

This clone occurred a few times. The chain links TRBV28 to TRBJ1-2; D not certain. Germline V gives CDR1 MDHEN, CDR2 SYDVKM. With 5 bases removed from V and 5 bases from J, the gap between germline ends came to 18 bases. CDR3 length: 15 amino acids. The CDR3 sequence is CASSPPSGWVYGYTF. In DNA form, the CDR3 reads TGTGCCAGCAGTCCCCCCTCGGGTTGGGTATATGGCTACACCTTC.

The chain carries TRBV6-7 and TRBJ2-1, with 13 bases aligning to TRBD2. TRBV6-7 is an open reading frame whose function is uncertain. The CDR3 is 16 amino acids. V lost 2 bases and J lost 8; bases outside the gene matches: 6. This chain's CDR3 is CASSYVGTSGVYEQFF. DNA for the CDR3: TGTGCCAGCAGTTACGTGGGGACTAGCGGGGTTTATGAGCAGTTCTTC.

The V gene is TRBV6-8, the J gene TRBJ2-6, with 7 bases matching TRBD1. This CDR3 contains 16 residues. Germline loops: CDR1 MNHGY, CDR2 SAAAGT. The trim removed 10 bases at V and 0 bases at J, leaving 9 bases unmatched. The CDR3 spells CATRDSSRSGANVLTF. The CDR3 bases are TGTGCCACCAGGGACAGCTCCCGCTCTGGGGCCAACGTCCTGACTTTC.

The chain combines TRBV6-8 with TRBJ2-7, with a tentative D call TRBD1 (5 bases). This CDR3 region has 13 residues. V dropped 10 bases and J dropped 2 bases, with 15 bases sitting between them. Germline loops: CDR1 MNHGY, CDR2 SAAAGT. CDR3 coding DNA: TGTGCCATCAAGGACACGGCTACCTACGAGCAGTACTTC. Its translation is CAIKDTATYEQYF.

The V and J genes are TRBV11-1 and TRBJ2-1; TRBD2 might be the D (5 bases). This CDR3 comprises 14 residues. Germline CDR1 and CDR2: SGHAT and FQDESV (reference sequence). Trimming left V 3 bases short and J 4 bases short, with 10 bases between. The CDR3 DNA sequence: TGTGCCAGCAGCTTGGATTGGGAGTACAATGAGCAGTTCTTC. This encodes CASSLDWEYNEQFF.

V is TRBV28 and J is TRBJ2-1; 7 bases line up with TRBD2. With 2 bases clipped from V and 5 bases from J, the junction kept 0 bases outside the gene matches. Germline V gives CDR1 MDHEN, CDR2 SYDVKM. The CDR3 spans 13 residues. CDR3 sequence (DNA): TGTGCCAGCAGTTTAGCGGGGGACAATGAGCAGTTCTTC. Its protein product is CASSLAGDNEQFF.

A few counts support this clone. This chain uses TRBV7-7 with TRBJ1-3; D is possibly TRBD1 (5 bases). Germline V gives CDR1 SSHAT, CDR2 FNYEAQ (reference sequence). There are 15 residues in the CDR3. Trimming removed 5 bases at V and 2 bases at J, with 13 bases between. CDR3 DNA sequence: TGTGCCAGCAGCCCCCGGCGAGGGGCTGGAAACACCATATATTTT. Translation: CASSPRRGAGNTIYF.

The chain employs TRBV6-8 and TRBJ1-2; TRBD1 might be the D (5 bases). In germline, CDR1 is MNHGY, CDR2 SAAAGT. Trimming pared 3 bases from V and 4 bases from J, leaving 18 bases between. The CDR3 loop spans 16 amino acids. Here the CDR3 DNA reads TGTGCCAGCAGTTATCTGGGGACGGGCAGGATCTATGGCTACACCTTC. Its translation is CASSYLGTGRIYGYTF.

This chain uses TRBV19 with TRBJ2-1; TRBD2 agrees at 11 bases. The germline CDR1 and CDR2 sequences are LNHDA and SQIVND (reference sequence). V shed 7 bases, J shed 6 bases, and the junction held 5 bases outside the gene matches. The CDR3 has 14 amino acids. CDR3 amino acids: CASTTGTSGNEQFF. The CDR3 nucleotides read TGTGCCAGTACCACCGGGACTAGCGGCAATGAGCAGTTCTTC.

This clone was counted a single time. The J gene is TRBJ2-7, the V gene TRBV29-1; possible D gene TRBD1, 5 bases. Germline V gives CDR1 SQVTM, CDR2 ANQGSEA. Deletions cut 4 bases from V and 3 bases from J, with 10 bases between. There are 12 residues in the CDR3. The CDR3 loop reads CSVGGTGYEQYF. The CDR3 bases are TGCAGCGTTGGTGGAACAGGCTACGAGCAGTACTTC.

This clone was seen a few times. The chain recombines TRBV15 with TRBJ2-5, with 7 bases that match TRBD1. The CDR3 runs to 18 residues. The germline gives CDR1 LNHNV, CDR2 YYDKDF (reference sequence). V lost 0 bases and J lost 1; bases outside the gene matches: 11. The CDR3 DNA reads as TGTGCCACCAGCAGAGATTGGAAACAGGGGAAGGGCCAAGAGACCCAGTACTTC. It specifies CATSRDWKQGKGQETQYF.

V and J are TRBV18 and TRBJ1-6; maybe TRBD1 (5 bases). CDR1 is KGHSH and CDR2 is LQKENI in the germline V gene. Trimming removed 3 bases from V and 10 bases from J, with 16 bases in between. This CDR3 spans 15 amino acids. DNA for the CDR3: TGTGCCAGCTCACCGGTCGGGGGAGACGGCTCACCCCTCCACTTT. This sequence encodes CASSPVGGDGSPLHF.

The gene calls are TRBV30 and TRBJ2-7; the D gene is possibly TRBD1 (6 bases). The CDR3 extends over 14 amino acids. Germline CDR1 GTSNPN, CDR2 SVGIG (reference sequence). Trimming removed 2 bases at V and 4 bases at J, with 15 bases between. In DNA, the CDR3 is TGTGCCTGGAGTTTACAGGGCGTGGGATACGAGCAGTACTTC. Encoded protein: CAWSLQGVGYEQYF.